A selection of T cell receptor beta chains follows, all from one sample in a study of shared clonotypes between healthy human individuals. Produced via immunoSEQ multiplex PCR; TCRdb's table is partial and in-frame only. The data contain approximately 2.1 million clones, approximately 93% of them singletons. The sequenced sample was naive CD4+ T cells from PBMCs. These receptors were obtained from a man aged 18 to 29 in good health. Some clones in this sample may be carry-over from other donors' samples. Both conserved end residues are part of each CDR3. Fields, in order: clone size, J gene, D gene, V gene, CDR3 protein, CDR3 DNA. The D gene is left open where the match is weak. Clone size is shown for a subset of rows, as once, few, many or a class of expanded clone.

abundance: -
j_gene: TRBJ1-3
d_gene: -
v_gene: TRBV5-1
CDR3aa: CASSLDPGPQDTIYF
CDR3nt: TGCGCCAGCAGCTTAGACCCGGGTCCGCAAGACACCATATATTTT

abundance: -
j_gene: TRBJ2-1
d_gene: TRBD2
v_gene: TRBV2
CDR3aa: CASSDSGGVYNEQFF
CDR3nt: TGTGCCAGCAGTGACTCGGGGGGGGTATACAATGAGCAGTTCTTC

abundance: -
j_gene: TRBJ1-5
d_gene: -
v_gene: TRBV2
CDR3aa: CASSVARVNQPQHF
CDR3nt: TGTGCCAGCAGTGTAGCCAGGGTCAATCAGCCCCAGCATTTT

abundance: -
j_gene: TRBJ1-5
d_gene: -
v_gene: TRBV7-9
CDR3aa: CASSLENDQPQHF
CDR3nt: TGTGCCAGCAGCTTAGAGAATGATCAGCCCCAGCATTTT

abundance: -
j_gene: TRBJ1-4
d_gene: -
v_gene: TRBV18
CDR3aa: CASSPRVLATNEKLFF
CDR3nt: TGTGCCAGCTCACCACGGGTATTGGCAACTAATGAAAAACTGTTTTTT

abundance: -
j_gene: TRBJ1-3
d_gene: TRBD1
v_gene: TRBV11-2
CDR3aa: CASSRTGLSGNTIYF
CDR3nt: TGTGCCAGCAGCCGGACAGGCCTCTCTGGAAACACCATATATTTT

abundance: -
j_gene: TRBJ1-2
d_gene: TRBD1
v_gene: TRBV5-1
CDR3aa: CASSWTGDYGYTF
CDR3nt: TGCGCCAGCAGCTGGACAGGGGACTATGGCTACACCTTC

abundance: -
j_gene: TRBJ2-5
d_gene: -
v_gene: TRBV21-1
CDR3aa: CASPPGSYQETQYF
CDR3nt: TGTGCCAGCCCCCCAGGGTCGTACCAAGAGACCCAGTACTTC

abundance: -
j_gene: TRBJ1-1
d_gene: -
v_gene: TRBV11-2
CDR3aa: CASSTGRSVNTEAFF
CDR3nt: TGTGCCAGCAGCACCGGCAGGAGCGTCAACACTGAAGCTTTCTTT

abundance: -
j_gene: TRBJ2-7
d_gene: -
v_gene: TRBV28
CDR3aa: CASSRGGGYEQYF
CDR3nt: TGTGCCAGCAGCAGAGGAGGGGGCTACGAGCAGTACTTC

abundance: once
j_gene: TRBJ2-3
d_gene: -
v_gene: TRBV5-1
CDR3aa: CASSQDGLNTDTQYF
CDR3nt: TGCGCCAGCAGCCAGGACGGACTTAACACAGATACGCAGTATTTT

abundance: few
j_gene: TRBJ2-5
d_gene: TRBD2
v_gene: TRBV14
CDR3aa: CASSRSGRAGETQYF
CDR3nt: TGTGCCAGCAGCCGTAGCGGGAGGGCGGGAGAGACCCAGTACTTC

abundance: -
j_gene: TRBJ2-2
d_gene: TRBD2
v_gene: TRBV4-1
CDR3aa: CASSPGLAGGPGELFF
CDR3nt: TGCGCCAGCAGCCCGGGACTAGCGGGAGGGCCCGGGGAGCTGTTTTTT

abundance: -
j_gene: TRBJ1-5
d_gene: TRBD1
v_gene: TRBV28
CDR3aa: CASSYTGDNQPQHF
CDR3nt: TGTGCCAGCAGTTACACAGGGGACAATCAGCCCCAGCATTTT

abundance: once
j_gene: TRBJ2-5
d_gene: TRBD1
v_gene: TRBV14
CDR3aa: CASSQTGGQETQYF
CDR3nt: TGTGCCAGCAGCCAAACAGGGGGCCAGGAGACCCAGTACTTC

abundance: -
j_gene: TRBJ1-2
d_gene: -
v_gene: TRBV20-1
CDR3aa: CSAGAVYGYTF
CDR3nt: TGCAGTGCTGGCGCAGTCTATGGCTACACCTTC

abundance: -
j_gene: TRBJ2-7
d_gene: -
v_gene: TRBV7-8
CDR3aa: CASSLGAGSYEQYF
CDR3nt: TGTGCCAGCAGCCTCGGGGCCGGCTCCTACGAGCAGTACTTC

abundance: -
j_gene: TRBJ2-3
d_gene: -
v_gene: TRBV5-1
CDR3aa: CASSTEGAGDTQYF
CDR3nt: TGCGCCAGCAGCACGGAAGGGGCGGGGGATACGCAGTATTTT

abundance: -
j_gene: TRBJ2-5
d_gene: -
v_gene: TRBV5-4
CDR3aa: CASSLGLGGTQYF
CDR3nt: TGTGCCAGCAGCTTGGGGCTGGGAGGGACCCAGTACTTC

abundance: -
j_gene: TRBJ2-7
d_gene: -
v_gene: TRBV7-9
CDR3aa: CASSIDADYEQYF
CDR3nt: TGTGCCAGCAGTATCGATGCAGACTACGAGCAGTACTTC

abundance: few
j_gene: TRBJ1-5
d_gene: -
v_gene: TRBV11-2
CDR3aa: CASSLEGRVQPQHF
CDR3nt: TGTGCCAGCAGCTTAGAGGGGCGGGTTCAGCCCCAGCATTTT

abundance: -
j_gene: TRBJ1-1
d_gene: TRBD1
v_gene: TRBV6-1
CDR3aa: CASSDRQGRTEAFF
CDR3nt: TGTGCCAGCAGTGACAGACAGGGGAGGACTGAAGCTTTCTTT

abundance: -
j_gene: TRBJ1-6
d_gene: -
v_gene: TRBV25-1
CDR3aa: CASRGSGFESPLHF
CDR3nt: TGTGCCAGCAGGGGTTCGGGGTTTGAGTCACCCCTCCACTTT

abundance: -
j_gene: TRBJ1-5
d_gene: -
v_gene: TRBV19
CDR3aa: CASSTYQGNQPQHF
CDR3nt: TGTGCCAGTAGTACCTACCAGGGCAATCAGCCCCAGCATTTT

abundance: -
j_gene: TRBJ2-7
d_gene: -
v_gene: TRBV28
CDR3aa: CASSLRQGPYEQYF
CDR3nt: TGTGCCAGCAGTTTGCGCCAGGGCCCCTACGAGCAGTACTTC

abundance: once
j_gene: TRBJ2-5
d_gene: -
v_gene: TRBV4-3
CDR3aa: CASSQGSRAGETQYF
CDR3nt: TGCGCCAGCAGCCAAGGTTCAAGGGCAGGAGAGACCCAGTACTTC

abundance: -
j_gene: TRBJ2-2
d_gene: -
v_gene: TRBV6-5
CDR3aa: CASSYEGGNGELFF
CDR3nt: TGTGCCAGCAGTTACGAAGGCGGGAACGGGGAGCTGTTTTTT

abundance: -
j_gene: TRBJ2-6
d_gene: TRBD2
v_gene: TRBV6-1
CDR3aa: CASVTGRAGANVLTF
CDR3nt: TGTGCCAGCGTTACCGGGAGGGCTGGGGCCAACGTCCTGACTTTC

abundance: -
j_gene: TRBJ2-7
d_gene: -
v_gene: TRBV5-4
CDR3aa: CASSLVGLEQYF
CDR3nt: TGTGCCAGCAGCTTGGTAGGACTCGAGCAGTACTTC

abundance: -
j_gene: TRBJ2-2
d_gene: -
v_gene: TRBV5-4
CDR3aa: CASSFTSGGGGSGELFF
CDR3nt: TGTGCCAGCAGCTTTACCTCGGGGGGCGGAGGGTCCGGGGAGCTGTTTTTT

abundance: -
j_gene: TRBJ2-7
d_gene: TRBD1
v_gene: TRBV15
CDR3aa: CATSRRLTGDYEQYF
CDR3nt: TGTGCCACCAGCAGAAGATTGACAGGGGACTACGAGCAGTACTTC

abundance: -
j_gene: TRBJ2-3
d_gene: -
v_gene: TRBV5-1
CDR3aa: CASRLVTDTQYF
CDR3nt: TGCGCCAGCAGGCTAGTTACAGATACGCAGTATTTT

abundance: -
j_gene: TRBJ2-5
d_gene: TRBD2
v_gene: TRBV7-8
CDR3aa: CASSLDPAGDSQETQYF
CDR3nt: TGTGCCAGCAGCTTAGACCCAGCGGGAGATTCCCAAGAGACCCAGTACTTC

abundance: -
j_gene: TRBJ1-5
d_gene: -
v_gene: TRBV6-6
CDR3aa: CASSYGYNQPQHF
CDR3nt: TGTGCCAGCAGTTACGGATACAATCAGCCCCAGCATTTT

abundance: -
j_gene: TRBJ1-1
d_gene: TRBD1
v_gene: TRBV2
CDR3aa: CASRTGGAGTEAFF
CDR3nt: TGTGCCAGCAGGACAGGGGGCGCAGGCACTGAAGCTTTCTTT

abundance: -
j_gene: TRBJ2-1
d_gene: TRBD2
v_gene: TRBV14
CDR3aa: CASSQVGSGANEQFF
CDR3nt: TGTGCCAGCAGCCAAGTTGGTAGCGGGGCCAATGAGCAGTTCTTC

abundance: -
j_gene: TRBJ2-7
d_gene: -
v_gene: TRBV6-5
CDR3aa: CASRNVPGAHEQYF
CDR3nt: TGTGCCAGCAGAAACGTCCCCGGGGCCCACGAGCAGTACTTC

abundance: -
j_gene: TRBJ2-1
d_gene: -
v_gene: TRBV5-6
CDR3aa: CASSYLRAGNSLHEQFF
CDR3nt: TGTGCCAGCAGCTACCTCCGGGCAGGAAACTCACTCCATGAGCAGTTCTTC

abundance: -
j_gene: TRBJ2-1
d_gene: -
v_gene: TRBV2
CDR3aa: CAGQGGENEQFF
CDR3nt: TGTGCCGGTCAGGGGGGGGAAAATGAGCAGTTCTTC

abundance: -
j_gene: TRBJ1-2
d_gene: TRBD1
v_gene: TRBV11-2
CDR3aa: CASSLVQGASGYTF
CDR3nt: TGTGCCAGCAGCTTAGTGCAGGGGGCAAGTGGCTACACCTTC

abundance: -
j_gene: TRBJ1-4
d_gene: -
v_gene: TRBV19
CDR3aa: CASSNRGDTATNEKLFF
CDR3nt: TGTGCCAGTAGTAATCGGGGGGACACCGCAACTAATGAAAAACTGTTTTTT

abundance: -
j_gene: TRBJ2-7
d_gene: -
v_gene: TRBV5-1
CDR3aa: CASSYRIGASSYEQYF
CDR3nt: TGCGCCAGCAGCTACCGGATAGGGGCTAGCTCCTACGAGCAGTACTTC

abundance: -
j_gene: TRBJ2-7
d_gene: TRBD2
v_gene: TRBV25-1
CDR3aa: CASSEAGTSGTYEQYF
CDR3nt: TGTGCCAGCAGTGAAGCCGGGACTAGCGGAACCTACGAGCAGTACTTC

abundance: -
j_gene: TRBJ2-7
d_gene: TRBD2
v_gene: TRBV7-8
CDR3aa: CASSLALGLAGSYEQYF
CDR3nt: TGTGCCAGCAGCTTAGCGCTGGGACTAGCGGGTTCCTACGAGCAGTACTTC

abundance: -
j_gene: TRBJ1-3
d_gene: -
v_gene: TRBV6-1
CDR3aa: CASSGQFGTNTIYF
CDR3nt: TGTGCCAGCAGTGGACAGTTTGGTACAAACACCATATATTTT

abundance: -
j_gene: TRBJ1-6
d_gene: -
v_gene: TRBV7-2
CDR3aa: CASSLASGPGSPPLHF
CDR3nt: TGTGCCAGCAGCTTAGCCTCCGGGCCAGGCTCACCACCCCTCCACTTT

abundance: once
j_gene: TRBJ2-2
d_gene: -
v_gene: TRBV30
CDR3aa: CAWRTLFSPRPNTGELFF
CDR3nt: TGTGCCTGGAGAACTCTTTTTTCTCCCAGACCGAACACCGGGGAGCTGTTTTTT

abundance: -
j_gene: TRBJ2-2
d_gene: TRBD1
v_gene: TRBV7-3
CDR3aa: CASSLIAGQGPAGELFF
CDR3nt: TGTGCCAGCAGCTTAATTGCTGGACAGGGGCCAGCCGGGGAGCTGTTTTTT

abundance: -
j_gene: TRBJ1-1
d_gene: -
v_gene: TRBV29-1
CDR3aa: CSVTTWINTEAFF
CDR3nt: TGCAGCGTAACCACATGGATCAACACTGAAGCTTTCTTT

abundance: -
j_gene: TRBJ1-2
d_gene: -
v_gene: TRBV6-1
CDR3aa: CASSERQPSYGYTF
CDR3nt: TGTGCCAGCAGTGAACGGCAGCCTAGCTATGGCTACACCTTC

abundance: -
j_gene: TRBJ1-1
d_gene: -
v_gene: TRBV5-1
CDR3aa: CASRLHTGGVNTEAFF
CDR3nt: TGCGCCAGCAGACTACACACGGGGGGCGTGAACACTGAAGCTTTCTTT

abundance: -
j_gene: TRBJ2-1
d_gene: -
v_gene: TRBV7-2
CDR3aa: CASSPNPDYNEQFF
CDR3nt: TGTGCCAGCAGCCCCAATCCGGACTACAATGAGCAGTTCTTC

abundance: -
j_gene: TRBJ2-5
d_gene: TRBD1
v_gene: TRBV11-2
CDR3aa: CASSSNRGRETQYF
CDR3nt: TGTGCCAGCAGCTCGAACAGGGGGAGGGAGACCCAGTACTTC

abundance: -
j_gene: TRBJ2-3
d_gene: -
v_gene: TRBV6-1
CDR3aa: CASSEGGLGTQYF
CDR3nt: TGTGCCAGCAGTGAAGGCGGACTGGGTACGCAGTATTTT

abundance: -
j_gene: TRBJ2-1
d_gene: -
v_gene: TRBV5-1
CDR3aa: CASSLGGRSYNEQFF
CDR3nt: TGCGCCAGCAGCTTGGGGGGCCGGTCCTACAATGAGCAGTTCTTC

abundance: -
j_gene: TRBJ2-3
d_gene: -
v_gene: TRBV27
CDR3aa: CASSLSGGTPDTQYF
CDR3nt: TGTGCCAGCAGTTTATCTGGGGGGACGCCAGATACGCAGTATTTT

abundance: once
j_gene: TRBJ2-7
d_gene: -
v_gene: TRBV5-4
CDR3aa: CASSFPGSSYEQYF
CDR3nt: TGTGCCAGCAGCTTTCCAGGGTCCTCCTACGAGCAGTACTTC

abundance: -
j_gene: TRBJ1-3
d_gene: -
v_gene: TRBV9
CDR3aa: CASSLQGSGNTIYF
CDR3nt: TGTGCCAGCAGCCTACAGGGATCTGGAAACACCATATATTTT

abundance: -
j_gene: TRBJ2-2
d_gene: -
v_gene: TRBV28
CDR3aa: CASRSFNGELFF
CDR3nt: TGTGCCAGCAGGTCCTTTAACGGGGAGCTGTTTTTT

abundance: -
j_gene: TRBJ2-1
d_gene: TRBD2
v_gene: TRBV29-1
CDR3aa: CSVEPGTSGSRDEQFF
CDR3nt: TGCAGCGTTGAACCCGGGACTAGCGGGAGCAGGGATGAGCAGTTCTTC